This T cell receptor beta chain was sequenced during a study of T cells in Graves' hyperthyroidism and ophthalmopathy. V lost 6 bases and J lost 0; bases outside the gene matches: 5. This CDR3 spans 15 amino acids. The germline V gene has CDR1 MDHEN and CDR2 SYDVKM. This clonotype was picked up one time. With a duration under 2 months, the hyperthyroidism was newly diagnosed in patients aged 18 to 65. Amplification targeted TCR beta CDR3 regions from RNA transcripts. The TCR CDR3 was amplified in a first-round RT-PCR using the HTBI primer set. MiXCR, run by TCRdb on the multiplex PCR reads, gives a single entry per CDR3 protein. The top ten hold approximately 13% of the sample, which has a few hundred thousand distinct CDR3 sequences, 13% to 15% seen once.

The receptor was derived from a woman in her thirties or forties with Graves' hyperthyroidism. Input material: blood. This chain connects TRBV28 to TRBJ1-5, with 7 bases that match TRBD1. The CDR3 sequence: CASRVRGTSNQPQHF. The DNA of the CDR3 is TGTGCCAGCAGAGTCAGGGGGACTAGCAATCAGCCCCAGCATTTT. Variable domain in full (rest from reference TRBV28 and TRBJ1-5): DVKVTQSSRYLVKRTGEKVFLECVQDMDHENMFWYRQDPGLGLRLIYFSYDVKMKEKGDIPEGYSVSREKKERFSLILESASTNQTSMYLCASRVRGTSNQPQHFGDGTRLSIL.